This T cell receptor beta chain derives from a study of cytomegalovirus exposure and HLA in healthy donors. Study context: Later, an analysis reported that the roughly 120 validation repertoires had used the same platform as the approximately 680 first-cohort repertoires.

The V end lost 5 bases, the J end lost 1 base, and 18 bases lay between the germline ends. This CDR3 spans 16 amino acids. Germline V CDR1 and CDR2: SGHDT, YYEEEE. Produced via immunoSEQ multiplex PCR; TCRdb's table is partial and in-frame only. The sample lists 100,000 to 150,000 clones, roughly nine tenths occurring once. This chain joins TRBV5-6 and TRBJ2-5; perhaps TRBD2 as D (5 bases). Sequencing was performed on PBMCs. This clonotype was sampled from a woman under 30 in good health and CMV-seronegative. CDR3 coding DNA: TGTGCCAGCAGTTCTTTAATGCAAGCGGTCCAAGAGACCCAGTACTTC. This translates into CASSSLMQAVQETQYF.